This TCR beta chain appears in the sequencing data of a study of blood T cell repertoires in COVID-19 (dated by TCRdb to 2019 to 2021). About the investigation overall: Samples from collaborators originated in the United States, Italy and Spain and spanned both the acute and convalescent phases of COVID-19. The material from the prospective study consisted of cDNA or gDNA derived from T cells, B-cell-depleted T cells, or PBMCs. Deeply sampled blood TCRbeta repertoires from subjects exposed to, actively infected with, or recovered from COVID-19 were included in the dataset. The repertoires were released in a freely available public database intended as a resource for research on the immune response to SARS-CoV-2. Samples were obtained from the ongoing ImmuneRACE study (first 160 participants) and from about 1,300 subjects provided by 6 global collaborators. The sample metadata nearly always contained a de-identified subject ID, COVID-19 status, age in years and sex. Where available, HLA class I and class II types were taken from metadata supplied by the sample provider and were not determined by assay-based typing.

The CDR3 starts with the cysteine, ends with the phenylalanine, and has 13 residues. Of all the DNA, just the CDR3 is kept, 39 bases in frame from base 1. The germline V gene (reference sequence) yields SGHNT for CDR1 and YYREEE for CDR2. Trimming leaves V shorter by 5 bases and J shorter by 2 bases, with the junction holding 1 base beyond the gene matches. This clone has a single count. Its antigen is currently not known. No per-base quality is available; no much larger clone lies one base away. TCRbeta CDR3 regions were amplified from genomic DNA by means of the immunoSEQ Assay, a bias-controlled multiplex PCR. On the authors' methods: The number of nucleated cells in each sample was estimated by amplification of reference gene primers within the assay. To quantify the absolute abundance of each unique TCRbeta CDR3 rearrangement, sequence reads were collapsed and filtered. For each sample, productive Simpson clonality was calculated as the square root of Simpson's diversity index across productive rearrangements. This immuneACCESS table, as held by TCRdb, lists in-frame sequences with V and J called but not all clones. Of the missing ones, under half trace to an unresolved V gene in checked studies; the others have no known cause. That table furnishes V, J and clone size, whereas the DNA furnished D and trimming. The sample includes 130,000 or so clones, with around 80% observed a single time. The ten biggest clones cover roughly an eighth of the sample.

Whole blood was collected in K2EDTA tubes by collaborating institutions according to the institutions' own protocols. Collaborator samples were shipped for TCRbeta analysis as frozen whole blood, isolated PBMCs, or DNA extracted from either sample type. What the authors observed across the whole study: The amount of clinical and demographic metadata varied by source and participant and was provided uncurated.

Rearrangement joined TRBV5-4 to TRBJ2-5, and TRBD2 aligns with 9 junction nucleotides. This receptor was identified in a woman aged 55-69 years with acute or convalescent COVID-19. Specimen: peripheral blood. The CDR3 amino acid sequence is: CASRAGGQETQYF. The DNA sequence follows: TGTGCCAGCAGGGCGGGGGGGCAAGAGACCCAGTACTTC.